These 19 T cell receptor beta chains originate from one sample sequenced in a study of cytomegalovirus exposure and HLA in healthy donors. Amplification used 60 Vbeta primers and 13 Jbeta primers. The assay was immunoSEQ multiplex PCR, and TCRdb's table has in-frame clones only and misses some. Among about 130,000 clones listed, around 67% were seen once. The sample consisted of PBMCs. Receptors originate from a woman aged 35 to 49 in good health and CMV-seropositive.

This clone was found a few times. The chain employs TRBV9 and TRBJ1-2, with 11 bases lining up with TRBD1. The CDR3 runs 16 residues. Germline V gives CDR1 SGDLS, CDR2 YYNGEE. The V segment lost 3 bases and the J segment 6 bases; nucleotides outside the gene matches: 10. In DNA form, the CDR3 reads TGTGCCAGCAGCGGGACAGGGGGCCGAGGACTGGATGGCTACACCTTC. Amino acids: CASSGTGGRGLDGYTF.

V is TRBV2 and J is TRBJ2-7; TRBD2 agrees at 7 bases. Per the germline V gene, CDR1 is SNHLY and CDR2 is FYNNEI. V shed 7 bases, J shed 12 bases, and the junction held 9 bases outside the gene matches. The CDR3 loop spans 11 amino acids. The CDR3: CASNPGGEGYF. CDR3 nucleotides: TGTGCCAGCAATCCGGGAGGAGAGGGGTACTTC. The full variable domain, completed using reference TRBV2 and TRBJ2-7, is EPEVTQTPSHQVTQMGQEVILRCVPISNHLYFYWYRQILGQKVEFLVSFYNNEISEKSEIFDDQFSVERPDGSNFTLKIRSTKLEDSAMYFCASNPGGEGYFGPGTRLTVT.

The chain couples TRBV11-2 to TRBJ2-7; 11 bases match TRBD2. CDR3 length equals 14 residues. The germline V gene encodes CDR1 SGHAT and CDR2 FQNNGV. The V and J ends lost 4 bases and 6 bases, in that order; junction bases with no gene match: 5. CDR3 sequence: CASSSLTSGVEQYF. The CDR3 DNA is TGTGCCAGCAGCTCCCTGACTAGCGGGGTCGAGCAGTACTTC. Variable domain in full (rest from reference TRBV11-2 and TRBJ2-7): EAGVAQSPRYKIIEKRQSVAFWCNPISGHATLYWYQQILGQGPKLLIQFQNNGVVDDSQLPKDRFSAERLKGVDSTLKIQPAKLEDSAVYLCASSSLTSGVEQYFGPGTRLTVT.

The chain links TRBV7-2 to TRBJ2-7, with 10 bases aligning to TRBD2. Germline CDR1 is SGHTA and CDR2 is FQGNSA. The CDR3 is 14 residues long. V trimming: 6 bases; J trimming: 6 bases; junction bases outside the gene matches: 8. CDR3 in amino acids: CASRPSLAGVEQYF. In DNA, the CDR3 is TGTGCCAGCAGACCAAGCCTAGCGGGAGTCGAGCAGTACTTC.

The chain recombines TRBV28 with TRBJ1-2, with D uncertain. From germline, CDR1 is MDHEN and CDR2 SYDVKM. The CDR3 extends over 12 amino acids. Trimming left V 3 bases short and J 7 bases short, with 9 bases between. CDR3 nucleotide sequence: TGTGCCAGCAGTTTGGAGACGGGTGGCTACACCTTC. Protein product: CASSLETGGYTF.

The CDR3 loop reads CASSLIMEETQYF. In DNA form, the CDR3 reads TGTGCCAGCAGCTTAATCATGGAGGAGACCCAGTACTTC. The chain joins TRBV7-6 to TRBJ2-5, with no clear D. Trimming took off 2 bases at V and 5 bases at J, with 9 bases between the two ends. This CDR3 spans 13 amino acids. CDR1 SGHVS and CDR2 FNYEAQ come from the germline V gene.

The chain is built from TRBV30 and TRBJ2-5, with D perhaps TRBD2 (6 bases). The CDR3 consists of 14 residues. V dropped 7 bases and J dropped 5 bases, with 20 bases sitting between them. Germline CDR1 and CDR2: GTSNPN and SVGIG (reference sequence). The CDR3 DNA is TGTGCCTCGTCCCGGGGCGGGATCATGGAGACCCAGTACTTC. This gives the protein CASSRGGIMETQYF.

The gene calls are TRBV10-3 and TRBJ2-7; tentative D call: TRBD1 (6 bases). CDR1 ENHRY and CDR2 SYGVKD come from the germline V gene. V gave up 3 bases and J gave up 0 bases, with 9 bases separating them. This CDR3 has 14 residues. CDR3 sequence: CAISDRGSSYEQYF. CDR3 DNA sequence: TGTGCCATCAGTGATAGGGGGAGCTCCTACGAGCAGTACTTC.

This sequence joins TRBV13 and TRBJ1-2; D ambiguous. This CDR3 comprises 13 residues. The V gene's germline CDR1 is PRHDT and CDR2 FYEKMQ (reference sequence). V lost 5 bases to trimming and J lost 8 bases, with 15 bases between them. The CDR3 loop reads CASSLPMVRGYTF. The CDR3 DNA reads as TGTGCCAGCAGCCTCCCTATGGTGCGGGGCTACACCTTC. Filled out from reference TRBV13 and TRBJ1-2, the complete variable domain reads AAGVIQSPRHLIKEKRETATLKCYPIPRHDTVYWYQQGPGQDPQFLISFYEKMQSDKGSIPDRFSAQQFSDYHSELNMSSLELGDSALYFCASSLPMVRGYTFGSGTRLTVV.

The rearrangement joins TRBV5-4 to TRBJ2-1; D unclear. CDR1 is SGHNT and CDR2 is YYREEE in the germline V gene (reference sequence). This CDR3 has 12 amino acids. V lost 4 bases and J 6 bases, leaving 8 bases between the germline ends. The DNA of the CDR3 is TGTGCCAGCAGCCCTCAGTCCAATGAGCAGTTCTTC. This translates into CASSPQSNEQFF.

The chain carries TRBV2 and TRBJ1-2; tentative D call: TRBD1 (6 bases). CDR1 is SNHLY, CDR2 FYNNEI, per germline. The CDR3 has 14 residues. Deletions cut 6 bases from V and 6 bases from J, with 17 bases between. CDR3 nucleotides: TGTGCCAGCAGCGACGCCGGGACAAACCATGGCTACACCTTC. It specifies CASSDAGTNHGYTF.

The rearrangement links TRBV7-6 to TRBJ2-1; TRBD2 matches 11 bases. The CDR3 contains 19 residues. With 0 bases clipped from V and 0 bases from J, the junction kept 7 bases outside the gene matches. Looked up from germline, CDR1 is SGHVS and CDR2 is FNYEAQ. CDR3 nucleotide sequence: TGTGCCAGCAGCTTAGCGGATATAGCGGGGGGGAGCTCCTACAATGAGCAGTTCTTC. Translation gives CASSLADIAGGSSYNEQFF. Filled out from reference TRBV7-6 and TRBJ2-1, the complete variable domain reads GAGVSQSPRYKVTKRGQDVALRCDPISGHVSLYWYRQALGQGPEFLTYFNYEAQQDKSGLPNDRFSAERPEGSISTLTIQRTEQRDSAMYRCASSLADIAGGSSYNEQFFGPGTRLTVL.

The rearrangement joins TRBV10-3 to TRBJ2-5, with 8 bases lining up with TRBD1. The end of the DNA fits TRBJ2-7 better, so the J call may be wrong. The CDR3 has 15 residues. Germline CDR1 is ENHRY and CDR2 is SYGVKD. In DNA, the CDR3 is TGTGCCATCAGTGATTTAGACAGGGGCGGCCACGAGCAGTACTTC. Residues: CAISDLDRGGHEQYF.

Notes on this clone: Since the CDR3 does not end with the conserved phenylalanine or tryptophan, this likely comes from a read error. The V call is TRBV7-9, the J call TRBJ1-2; D uncertain. CDR1 is SEHNR and CDR2 is FQNEAQ in the germline V gene (reference sequence). The CDR3 length is 14 residues. The germline V and J ends were trimmed by 2 bases and 1 base, with 8 bases remaining between them. The CDR3: CASSLTPSNYGYTL. The CDR3 nucleotides read TGTGCCAGCAGCTTAACCCCCAGTAACTATGGCTACACCCTC.

The gene calls are TRBV30 and TRBJ2-7; D may be TRBD1 (5 bases). V shed 2 bases and J shed 2 bases, with 16 bases lying between them. Per germline, CDR1 GTSNPN and CDR2 SVGIG (reference sequence). This CDR3 region has 15 residues. In DNA, the CDR3 is TGTGCCTGGAGTTTTCGACAGACAATGCCCTACGAGCAGTACTTC. As protein: CAWSFRQTMPYEQYF.

The chain links TRBV9 to TRBJ1-3; D remains ambiguous. The germline V gene encodes CDR1 SGDLS and CDR2 YYNGEE. The CDR3 extends over 15 amino acids. V was cut by 2 bases and J by 8 bases, with 17 bases left in between. This chain's CDR3 is CASSVYFERADTIYF. CDR3 nucleotides: TGTGCCAGCAGCGTGTATTTCGAAAGAGCCGACACCATATATTTT.

The chain recombines TRBV23-1 with TRBJ2-5; 7 positions match TRBD2. TRBV23-1 is an ORF, and what it does is uncertain. The CDR3 is 13 residues long. Trimming at V came to 4 bases and at J to 6 bases, leaving 5 bases not matched to a gene. CDR3 nucleotides: TGCGCCAGCAGTCCTTGGGGGGGTCAGACCCAGTACTTC. Translated, it gives CASSPWGGQTQYF.

This clone was picked up a small number of times. The chain joins TRBV6-1 to TRBJ1-1; TRBD1 aligns across 8 bases. CDR3 length: 14 amino acids. J was trimmed by 4 bases and V by 2 bases; bases with no gene match: 3. Germline assignment: CDR1 MNHNS and CDR2 SASEGT. CDR3 nucleotide sequence: TGTGCCAGCAGTGAACTCGACAGGGGCACTGAAGCTTTCTTT. As protein: CASSELDRGTEAFF.

The chain joins TRBV10-3 to TRBJ2-2, with 7 bases identical to TRBD2. Per the germline V gene, CDR1 is ENHRY and CDR2 is SYGVKD. This CDR3 is 14 amino acids long. Losses at the gene ends were 6 bases for V and 2 bases for J; bases not matched to a gene: 3. CDR3 nucleotides: TGTGCCATCAGCGGGGGGACTAACACCGGGGAGCTGTTTTTT. This codes for CAISGGTNTGELFF.